This TCR beta chain comes out of a study of cytomegalovirus exposure and HLA in healthy donors. Study-level results: The authors excluded some V segments, including TRBV6-2 and TRBV6-3, as indistinguishable. Sequencing depth across donors, presence/absence analyses assumed, was roughly uniform.

This clone came up a few times. Its antigen is unknown. Researchers ran the PCR with 60 Vbeta and 13 Jbeta primers. Clones were read by immunoSEQ multiplex PCR, and TCRdb kept only the in-frame ones, dropping some. The data show more than 140,000 clones, roughly four fifths seen once. In germline, CDR1 is MNHNY, CDR2 SVGAGI (reference sequence). V was shortened by 6 bases and J by 6 bases, with 15 bases between the two germline ends. The CDR3 contains 14 residues. The clonotype was recovered from a female donor in good health and CMV-seronegative. The chain is built from TRBV6-6 and TRBJ1-5, with D tentatively TRBD1 (6 bases). The sequencing input was PBMCs. The CDR3 nucleotides read TGTGCCAGCAGCCACGGGGGGCCCTCTCAGCCCCAGCATTTT. Protein product: CASSHGGPSQPQHF.